These 27 T cell receptor beta chains originate from one sample sequenced in a study of Ad26.COV2.S vaccination and SARS-CoV-2 variants. The treatment is: about 20 received Ad26.COV2.S at low or high dose, single or two shots; about 5 received placebo; per-sample allocation not given. Sampling happened 63 days after the first vaccine or placebo injection. Repertoires were generated with immunoSEQ multiplex PCR, while TCRdb's copy carries only in-frame clones and drops some. The sample has about 350,000 clones, roughly 81% seen once; the top ten hold about 3.3%. The material was peripheral blood, obtained in a trial of Ad26.COV2.S vaccine versus placebo. These receptors all stem from a person between 18 and 59 years old who received the Ad26.COV2.S COVID-19 vaccine or a placebo.

This clone showed up just a few times. The V call is TRBV6-4, the J call TRBJ2-2; TRBD1 or TRBD2 may be the D gene (5 bases each). This CDR3 contains 14 residues. V lost 5 bases, J lost 5 bases, and 12 bases lay in between. The germline CDR1 and CDR2 sequences are MRHNA and SNTAGT. CDR3 region: CASSPSPGTGELFF. CDR3 nucleotide sequence: TGTGCCAGCAGTCCTAGCCCAGGGACCGGGGAGCTGTTTTTT.

CDR3 loop: CASSLVGRGRGTNEKLFF. In DNA form, the CDR3 reads TGTGCCAGCAGCTTGGTTGGCAGGGGGCGCGGGACTAATGAAAAACTGTTTTTT. The V and J genes are TRBV5-6 and TRBJ1-4; 8 bases are shared with TRBD1. The CDR3 loop spans 18 amino acids. Germline V CDR1 and CDR2: SGHDT, YYEEEE. With V trimmed by 0 bases and J by 2 bases, 9 bases remained unmatched. The complete variable domain, with remaining parts taken from reference TRBV5-6 and TRBJ1-4, reads DAGVTQSPTHLIKTRGQQVTLRCSPKSGHDTVSWYQQALGQGPQFIFQYYEEEERQRGNFPDRFSGHQFPNYSSELNVNALLLGDSALYLCASSLVGRGRGTNEKLFFGSGTQLSVL.

The V call is TRBV4-1, the J call TRBJ2-1, with 8 bases lining up with TRBD2. The ends lost 1 base at V and 10 bases at J; junction bases unmatched: 12. CDR3 size: 16 residues. Germline V CDR1 and CDR2: MGHRA, YSYEKL. CDR3 coding DNA: TGCGCCAGCAGCCAAGGAGGCAGCGCGGGGGGCATCGAGCAGTTCTTC. Its protein is CASSQGGSAGGIEQFF.

This chain uses TRBV29-1 with TRBJ1-3; TRBD1 aligns across 7 bases. From germline, CDR1 is SQVTM and CDR2 ANQGSEA. The CDR3 has 14 residues. Trimming removed 4 bases from V and 4 bases from J; junction bases left unmatched: 7. Here the CDR3 DNA reads TGCAGCGTTGCTGACAGGGCGATCGGAAACACCATATATTTT. This gives the protein CSVADRAIGNTIYF.

The table lists this clone with a few counts. For the CDR3, the DNA is TGTGCCAGTAGTATAGCAAATAAACAAGAGACCCAGTACTTC. It encodes CASSIANKQETQYF. The chain combines TRBV19 with TRBJ2-5; the D is unclear. The V gene's germline CDR1 is LNHDA and CDR2 SQIVND (reference sequence). Trimming shortened V by 1 base and J by 2 bases, and 8 bases separated the two germline ends. CDR3 length: 14 residues. The full variable domain, its missing parts supplied by reference TRBV19 and TRBJ2-5, is DGGITQSPKYLFRKEGQNVTLSCEQNLNHDAMYWYRQDPGQGLRLIYYSQIVNDFQKGDIAEGYSVSREKKESFPLTVTSAQKNPTAFYLCASSIANKQETQYFGPGTRLLVL.

As for this clone: Other DNA sequences within the sample encode an identical CDR3. The chain carries TRBV2 and TRBJ1-4; a weak D match, TRBD1 (5 bases). The germline V gene encodes CDR1 SNHLY and CDR2 FYNNEI. Trimming pared 2 bases from V and 5 bases from J, leaving 9 bases between. The CDR3 has 14 residues. In nucleotides, the CDR3 is TGTGCCAGCAGTGAACAGGGCTTAAATGAAAAACTGTTTTTT. This sequence encodes CASSEQGLNEKLFF.

In this sample, this clone turned up once. The chain joins TRBV10-3 to TRBJ1-4; the D is unclear. The CDR3 length is 14 residues. Between the trimmed V and J ends, which lost 4 bases and 2 bases, there was a span of 8 bases. Germline CDR1 is ENHRY and CDR2 is SYGVKD. The CDR3 region is CAISAGGTNEKLFF. The CDR3 DNA reads as TGTGCCATCAGTGCTGGCGGTACTAATGAAAAACTGTTTTTT.

V and J are TRBV6-2 or TRBV6-3 and TRBJ2-1, with D unresolved. The germline CDR1 and CDR2 sequences are MNHEY and SVGEGT. The CDR3 spans 15 residues. Trimming pared 4 bases from V and 4 bases from J, leaving 14 bases between. In DNA form, the CDR3 reads TGTGCCAGCAGTTCTCACCAAAATTGGTACAATGAGCAGTTCTTC. Amino acid sequence: CASSSHQNWYNEQFF.

The chain links TRBV28 to TRBJ1-5; 9 bases align to TRBD1. J was trimmed by 6 bases and V by 2 bases; bases with no gene match: 5. In germline, CDR1 is MDHEN, CDR2 SYDVKM. The CDR3 has 15 residues. This CDR3 reads CASSLQQGAVQPQHF. In DNA, the CDR3 is TGTGCCAGCAGTTTACAACAGGGGGCAGTTCAGCCCCAGCATTTT.

This sequence joins TRBV12-5 and TRBJ2-7, with a weak D call TRBD1 (7 bases). Trimming stripped 1 base from V and 6 bases from J, with 13 bases between. Germline lookup yields CDR1 LGHNT and CDR2 FRNRAP. The length of the CDR3 is 14 residues. CDR3 loop: CASGLAGGYVEQYF. The CDR3 bases are TGTGCTAGTGGTTTGGCAGGGGGGTATGTCGAGCAGTACTTC.

The chain is built from TRBV6-5 and TRBJ2-1; D not certain. The V end was cut by 11 bases, the J end by 2 bases, with 16 bases between. The germline V gene encodes CDR1 MNHEY and CDR2 SVGAGI. There are 14 residues in the CDR3. The CDR3 spells CASCDPSTYNEQFF. The CDR3 nucleotides read TGTGCCTCCTGTGACCCTTCTACCTACAATGAGCAGTTCTTC.

This chain links TRBV10-1 with TRBJ1-6, with D possibly being TRBD1 (5 bases). This CDR3 is 12 amino acids long. CDR1 WNHNN and CDR2 SYGVQD come from the germline V gene (reference sequence). Trimming cost V 9 bases and J 14 bases, with 17 bases left between them. This chain's CDR3 is CARDSRFVALHF. DNA of the CDR3: TGCGCCAGAGACAGTAGGTTCGTGGCCCTCCACTTT.

The chain recombines TRBV6-5 with TRBJ2-4, with TRBD1 as a possible D gene (6 bases). The germline V and J ends were trimmed by 4 bases and 2 bases, with 12 bases remaining between them. There are 15 residues in the CDR3. Per germline, CDR1 MNHEY and CDR2 SVGAGI. The CDR3 DNA reads as TGTGCCAGCAGTTCCACAGGGAAAACCAAAAACATTCAGTACTTC. Translated: CASSSTGKTKNIQYF.

The table lists this clone with a few counts. The genes are TRBV7-8 and TRBJ1-2; D unresolved. The CDR3 is 13 residues long. The germline V gene has CDR1 SGHVS and CDR2 FQNEAQ. Between the trimmed V and J ends, which lost 6 bases and 4 bases, there was a span of 12 bases. The DNA for the CDR3 is TGTGCCAGCAGTCCTGAAACCTTCTATGGCTACACCTTC. It encodes CASSPETFYGYTF.

This clone was counted between two and nine times. J is TRBJ2-3 and V is TRBV4-1, with 10 bases aligning to TRBD2. This CDR3 spans 16 amino acids. V gave up 0 bases and J gave up 6 bases; unmatched junction bases: 6. From germline, CDR1 is MGHRA and CDR2 YSYEKL. CDR3 loop: CASSQDRASGSDTQYF. The DNA of the CDR3 is TGCGCCAGCAGCCAAGATAGGGCTAGCGGGAGCGATACGCAGTATTTT.

The CDR3 protein is CASSLTGSTEAFF. DNA for the CDR3: TGTGCCAGCAGTTTAACAGGGAGCACTGAAGCTTTCTTT. The chain joins TRBV12-3 or TRBV12-4 to TRBJ1-1; tentative D call: TRBD1 (6 bases). The CDR3 is 13 amino acids. V was pared by 2 bases and J by 4 bases, with 8 bases between.

The chain employs TRBV7-9 and TRBJ2-2; D gene uncertain. CDR1 and CDR2 (germline): SEHNR, FQNEAQ (reference sequence). The CDR3 covers 15 residues. V was clipped by 2 bases and J by 4 bases, with 11 bases between them. CDR3 loop: CASSLFAVPTGELFF. The CDR3 coding sequence is TGTGCCAGCAGCTTATTTGCAGTCCCCACCGGGGAGCTGTTTTTT.

The rearrangement links TRBV5-5 to TRBJ1-2, with D tentatively TRBD1 (5 bases). Deletions cut 0 bases from V and 1 base from J, with 10 bases between. CDR1 and CDR2 from the germline V gene are SGHKS and YYEKEE (reference sequence). The CDR3 consists of 15 residues. The CDR3 sequence is CASSLAPGFNYGYTF. The DNA of the CDR3 is TGTGCCAGCAGCTTGGCTCCAGGGTTTAACTATGGCTACACCTTC.

On this clone itself: The same CDR3 can be traced to other DNA sequences in this sample. The V call is TRBV5-1, the J call TRBJ2-5; no reliable D call. This CDR3 comprises 13 residues. Trimming removed 0 bases from V and 2 bases from J, with 5 bases in between. Germline CDR1 and CDR2: SGHRS and YFSETQ. The CDR3 DNA sequence: TGCGCCAGCAGCTTGGGGGTACAAGAGACCCAGTACTTC. This codes for CASSLGVQETQYF.

The chain uses TRBV19 and TRBJ2-3; no definite D call. Germline V gene sequence: CDR1 LNHDA, CDR2 SQIVND (reference sequence). V was trimmed by 3 bases and J by 1 base, leaving 11 bases between them. The CDR3 runs 15 residues. The CDR3 loop reads CASSILKDGTDTQYF. The CDR3 nucleotides read TGTGCCAGTAGTATCCTCAAGGACGGCACAGATACGCAGTATTTT.

This clone was detected only once. The rearrangement links TRBV7-2 to TRBJ2-7, with 7 bases aligning to TRBD2. Germline loops: CDR1 SGHTA, CDR2 FQGNSA. The CDR3 totals 16 residues. V was clipped by 1 base and J by 2 bases; unmatched bases: 8. CDR3 loop: CASSLVSGGPTYEQYF. The CDR3, as DNA: TGTGCCAGCAGCTTAGTTTCGGGAGGTCCTACCTACGAGCAGTACTTC.

The genes are TRBV5-1 and TRBJ2-4; the D gene could be TRBD1 or TRBD2 (5 bases each). CDR3 length equals 14 residues. V lost 5 bases, J lost 0 bases, and 9 bases lay in between. Germline lookup yields CDR1 SGHRS and CDR2 YFSETQ. CDR3 amino acids: CASSEGTAKNIQYF. Written as DNA, the CDR3 is TGCGCCAGCAGTGAGGGGACAGCCAAAAACATTCAGTACTTC. The complete variable domain, with remaining parts taken from reference TRBV5-1 and TRBJ2-4, reads KAGVTQTPRYLIKTRGQQVTLSCSPISGHRSVSWYQQTPGQGLQFLFEYFSETQRNKGNFPGRFSGRQFSNSRSEMNVSTLELGDSALYLCASSEGTAKNIQYFGAGTRLSVL.

Here the CDR3 reads CASSTGQGDSPLHF. The CDR3 region has the DNA TGCGCCAGCAGTACCGGACAGGGTGATTCACCCCTCCACTTT. This chain uses TRBV10-1 with TRBJ1-6; 8 bases line up with TRBD1. CDR3 length: 14 amino acids. The J segment lost 8 bases and the V segment lost 5 bases, leaving 5 bases of the junction unmatched. Germline values: CDR1 WNHNN, CDR2 SYGVQD (reference sequence).

V gene TRBV27 combines with J gene TRBJ1-2; D is possibly TRBD1 (5 bases). V was pared by 3 bases and J by 4 bases, with 12 bases between. This CDR3 is 14 amino acids long. Per germline, CDR1 MNHEY and CDR2 SMNVEV (reference sequence). The CDR3 loop is CASSFRVGSYGYTF. As DNA, the CDR3 is TGTGCCAGCAGTTTCAGGGTTGGATCCTATGGCTACACCTTC.

The CDR3 reads CAWSDISRGRNSPLHF. For the CDR3, the DNA is TGTGCCTGGAGTGACATTTCCAGGGGGCGTAATTCACCCCTCCACTTT. V is TRBV30 and J is TRBJ1-6, with TRBD1 matching over 8 bases. J lost 6 bases, V lost 1 base, and 8 bases had no gene match. CDR1 is GTSNPN, CDR2 SVGIG, per germline (reference sequence). CDR3 size: 16 residues.

This clone has more than one count but fewer than ten. V and J are TRBV27 and TRBJ1-5; possible D gene TRBD1, 5 bases. The ends were cut back, 3 bases at V and 5 bases at J, with 11 bases in the middle. CDR3 length: 14 amino acids. From germline, CDR1 is MNHEY and CDR2 SMNVEV (reference sequence). The CDR3 coding sequence is TGTGCCAGCAGTTTTGCCGGGGGGTATCAGCCCCAGCATTTT. Its translation is CASSFAGGYQPQHF.

The chain is built from TRBV12-3 or TRBV12-4 and TRBJ2-1, with D hard to call. Trimming removed 6 bases at V and 13 bases at J, with 13 bases between. This CDR3 is 11 amino acids long. CDR3 loop: CASSPSQSQFF. CDR3 bases: TGTGCCAGCAGCCCCAGTCAGTCTCAGTTCTTC.